This T cell receptor (beta chain) originates from a study of T cells in Graves' hyperthyroidism and ophthalmopathy (dated by TCRdb to between 2018 and 2021). Describing the broader study: Peripheral blood was collected at initial diagnosis, before any treatment. To identify TCR V-J signatures that set the groups apart, the researchers used a discovery cohort of more than 95 patients, made up of roughly 40 with Graves' ophthalmopathy and 57 with stable Graves' hyperthyroidism. Prospective prediction of ophthalmopathy was tested in an independent validation cohort consisting of some 20 hyperthyroidism patients and around 17 patients who later progressed to ophthalmopathy. The approximately 100 discovery patients were divided at random into training and test sets in a 7:3 ratio. In about six Graves' hyperthyroidism patients, the study also compared T-cell repertoires from thyroid tissue with T-cell repertoires from blood. After blood sampling, hyperthyroidism patients were treated with methimazole at a starting dose of 30 mg daily, and ophthalmopathy patients were treated with high-dose intravenous methylprednisolone. The paper describes TCR Vbeta CDR3 sequencing of 140 or so peripheral blood samples, made up of fewer than 50 ophthalmopathy patients, roughly 72 hyperthyroidism patients and about 17 progressor patients.

The germline V gene yields MDHEN for CDR1 and SYDVKM for CDR2. The cysteine opens and the phenylalanine closes a CDR3 of 14 amino acids. Of the read, only the CDR3 DNA is kept; its 42 bases are in frame from base 1. The junction shows trimming of 6 bases on V and 5 bases on J, plus 16 bases between the germline ends. The TCR beta CDR3 regions were amplified from RNA transcripts. A first-round RT-PCR of the TCR CDR3 used the HTBI primer set with the Qiagen OneStep RT-PCR kit. The libraries were constructed in a second round of multiplex PCR and then size-selected and purified. Sequencing of the libraries was done on an Illumina HiSeq2000 using paired-end 100 bp reads. In the authors' own workflow: SOAPnuke was used to process the raw data, throwing out any read that contained adapters or uncalled bases, had a mean Phred below 15, or lacked an exact constant-primer or identifier match. COPE v1.2.5 was used to merge the high-quality paired reads, and each unique nucleotide sequence was defined as a clonotype. MiTCR v1.1 was used to align the clonotypes against IMGT TRBV, TRBD and TRBJ reference segments. Analysis was restricted to V-J combinations with a frequency above 0.0001, which covered 98% to 99.2% of repertoires. The TCS score was defined as F50 (clonal expansion) divided by E x V (chaos), with BLOSUM62-based TCRdist calculated between CDR3 peptides within each V-J. Welch's t-statistics and random forest reduced roughly 500 V-J features to 13, which were used in a naive Bayes classifier (R e1071). TCRdb cleaned the public reads at Q25 with fastp, built clones with MiXCR and kept in-frame beta chains. Each entry merges the rows of one CDR3 protein and shows their most common DNA and genes. The V and J calls were determined by TCRdb, not by the authors. In this sample the table shows more than 450,000 distinct CDR3 sequences, 14% of which occur a single time. The ten largest account for approximately 13% of the sample.

Overall study results and their limits: Most expanded thyroid clonotypes (frequency above 0.001) were also detected in blood, suggesting blood repertoires may reflect thyroid immune responses. Ophthalmopathy was separated from stable hyperthyroidism by a 13 V-J signature model, with around 88% sensitivity and 81% to 82% specificity obtained in cross-validation and 80%/75% obtained in testing. No statistical method was used to fix the sample size in advance, and group allocation was not hidden from the investigators. In validation, the model predicted progression to ophthalmopathy with 60% to 71% sensitivity and approximately 78% specificity, a median of 6.5 months before onset.

The table lists this clonotype with many counts. Its cognate antigen has yet to be identified. Base qualities are not recorded, but no much larger clone differs from it by a single base. Stable Graves' hyperthyroidism was defined as no progression to ophthalmopathy during 18 months of follow-up. Hyperthyroidism patients were aged 18 to 65 years and newly diagnosed, with disease duration of less than 2 months. Any patient with an uncontrolled infection, another autoimmune disease, pregnancy or lactation was excluded. Clinical symptoms, serum thyroxine and TRAb, thyroid ultrasound, and orbital computed tomography formed the basis for the diagnoses. PBMCs were isolated from about 9.2 ml of fresh peripheral blood by Ficoll-Paque density gradient centrifugation. Total RNA was extracted with Trizol reagent, and quality was checked on an Agilent 2100 Bioanalyzer.

The sample taken for sequencing was blood. The clonotype was recovered from a woman between 35 and 50 years old with Graves' hyperthyroidism. The V and J segments used are TRBV28 and TRBJ2-5; the D gene is tentatively TRBD1 or TRBD2, each matching 7 bases. The DNA sequence is given as TGTGCCAGCAGCAGGGGGGGAGTGGGCGAGACCCAGTACTTC. The encoded protein is CASSRGGVGETQYF.